This T cell receptor (beta chain) was found in a study of identical twins. Trimming pared 5 bases from V and 5 bases from J, leaving 22 bases between. Germline CDR1 and CDR2: MGHDK and SYGVNS. CDR3 length: 17 residues. The table lists this clonotype with a few counts. TCRdb reanalysed the 5' RACE reads using MiXCR and keeps one entry per CDR3 protein. The sample has about 1.7 million distinct CDR3 sequences; around 33% are singletons. The receptor's source is a newborn girl in good health. Sequencing was carried out using cord blood. The chain has TRBV25-1 and TRBJ2-1, with a tentative D call TRBD2 (6 bases). Written as DNA, the CDR3 is TGTGCCAGCAGTTTCCTGGGCGCTAGACTAGACCACAATGAGCAGTTCTTC. This translates into CASSFLGARLDHNEQFF.